This T cell receptor (beta chain) originates from a study of cytomegalovirus exposure and HLA in healthy donors. Losses at the gene ends were 4 bases for V and 8 bases for J; bases not matched to a gene: 8. The CDR3 runs 14 residues. Germline V gives CDR1 SGHRS, CDR2 YFSETQ. Study-level findings and limits: Within the approximately 120 validation repertoires, first-cohort TCR clusters tended to co-occur, according to a later analysis. In vitro, three CMV-associated chains proved specific for CMV antigens. The study flagged fewer than 200 TCR beta chains as cytomegalovirus-associated.

In the case of this clone: Its antigen remains unidentified.

The assay was immunoSEQ multiplex PCR, and TCRdb's table has in-frame clones only and misses some. The sample lists approximately 220,000 clones, 80% to 95% occurring once. The TCR was taken from a woman aged 18-30 years in good health and CMV-seronegative. Sequences were obtained from PBMCs. V usage is TRBV5-1 and J usage is TRBJ1-2; 10 bases match TRBD1. CDR3 protein: CASSAGTGDNGYTF. The CDR3 coding sequence is TGCGCCAGCAGCGCCGGGACAGGGGATAACGGCTACACCTTC. The variable domain in full, with the rest retrieved from reference TRBV5-1 and TRBJ1-2, is KAGVTQTPRYLIKTRGQQVTLSCSPISGHRSVSWYQQTPGQGLQFLFEYFSETQRNKGNFPGRFSGRQFSNSRSEMNVSTLELGDSALYLCASSAGTGDNGYTFGSGTRLTVV.